This is a list of T cell receptor beta chains from one sample in a study of cytotoxic CD8 clonotypes in ibrutinib-treated CLL. The assay was immunoSEQ multiplex PCR, and TCRdb's table has in-frame clones only and misses some. The data hold about 30,000 clones, with 57% observed a single time. The starting material was PBMCs, obtained before ibrutinib treatment. The receptor set was obtained from a human donor with chronic lymphocytic leukemia. Both conserved end residues are part of each CDR3. D genes are given only for firm matches. Clone sizes are given selectively: once, few, many, or a class where the clone is expanded.

J gene	V gene	clone size	D gene	CDR3 protein	CDR3 DNA
TRBJ2-7	TRBV9	few	TRBD2	CASSVGIAGREQYF	TGTGCCAGCAGCGTGGGCATAGCGGGGCGGGAGCAGTACTTC
TRBJ1-6	TRBV19	-	-	CASSNRAGLGSPLHF	TGTGCCAGTAGCAATCGAGCGGGATTGGGTTCACCCCTCCACTTT
TRBJ2-1	TRBV18	-	-	CASSPPVAREQFF	TGTGCCAGCTCACCACCGGTGGCCAGGGAGCAGTTCTTC
TRBJ2-7	TRBV6-5	-	-	CASSYSIYTHYEQYF	TGTGCCAGCAGTTACTCGATTTACACCCACTACGAGCAGTACTTC
TRBJ1-2	TRBV14	few	-	CASSQDGRRGGGYTF	TGTGCCAGCAGCCAAGACGGCCGAAGGGGGGGTGGCTACACCTTC
TRBJ2-7	TRBV2	once	TRBD2	CASSTGLAGAYEQYF	TGTGCCAGCAGTACGGGACTAGCGGGGGCCTACGAGCAGTACTTC
TRBJ1-2	TRBV5-1	medium-sized	-	CASSLEGRGSFGYTF	TGCGCCAGCAGCTTGGAGGGCAGGGGCAGTTTCGGCTACACCTTC
TRBJ2-2	TRBV13	-	TRBD2	CASSSIAGVDTGELFF	TGTGCCAGCAGCTCCATAGCGGGAGTGGACACCGGGGAGCTGTTTTTT
TRBJ2-7	TRBV10-3	once	TRBD2	CAISERLASPYEQYF	TGTGCCATCAGTGAGCGACTAGCGAGCCCCTACGAGCAGTACTTC
TRBJ2-1	TRBV19	-	TRBD2	CASSITGGPYYNEQFF	TGTGCCAGTAGTATAACGGGAGGGCCTTACTACAATGAGCAGTTCTTC
TRBJ1-6	TRBV11-2	-	-	CASSSTAALNSPLHF	TGTGCCAGCAGCTCAACAGCGGCACTTAATTCACCCCTCCACTTT
TRBJ2-7	TRBV28	few	TRBD2	CASSRTSGRASLYEQYF	TGTGCCAGCAGTCGGACTAGCGGGAGGGCTTCGCTCTACGAGCAGTACTTC
TRBJ2-1	TRBV5-1	few	-	CASSLEGNPYNEQFF	TGCGCCAGCAGCTTGGAGGGTAATCCCTACAATGAGCAGTTCTTC
TRBJ2-7	TRBV7-6	-	TRBD1	CASSLTGGLNEQYF	TGTGCCAGCAGCTTGACAGGGGGCTTGAACGAGCAGTACTTC
TRBJ1-5	TRBV19	-	TRBD1	CASSSTGERSNQPQHF	TGTGCCAGTAGTAGTACAGGGGAGAGAAGCAATCAGCCCCAGCATTTT
TRBJ1-3	TRBV13	-	-	CASSLQGISGNTIYF	TGTGCCAGCAGCTTGCAGGGGATCTCTGGAAACACCATATATTTT
TRBJ2-6	TRBV6-6	-	-	CASRIDFSGANVLTF	TGTGCCAGCAGGATAGATTTCTCTGGGGCCAACGTCCTGACTTTC
TRBJ2-7	TRBV10-2	-	TRBD2	CASGGGLAYEQYF	TGCGCCAGCGGGGGGGGTTTGGCCTACGAGCAGTACTTC
TRBJ2-7	TRBV4-1	once	TRBD2	CASSQNPGLAGGIVHGEQYF	TGCGCCAGCAGCCAAAACCCCGGACTAGCGGGGGGGATTGTGCATGGCGAGCAGTACTTC
TRBJ2-1	TRBV10-3	-	TRBD2	CAISDLAGVHNEQFF	TGTGCCATCAGTGACCTAGCGGGGGTGCACAATGAGCAGTTCTTC
TRBJ2-7	TRBV10-2	-	-	CASRKGQTPLSSYEQYF	TGCGCCAGCAGGAAGGGACAAACCCCCTTAAGCTCCTACGAGCAGTACTTC
TRBJ2-1	TRBV5-1	-	-	CASSRGLASAGYNEQFF	TGCGCCAGCAGCCGGGGGTTGGCGTCGGCTGGGTACAATGAGCAGTTCTTC
TRBJ2-3	TRBV7-6	-	-	CASSPHTRGGALDTQYF	TGTGCCAGCAGCCCCCATACGAGGGGGGGGGCTTTGGATACGCAGTATTTT